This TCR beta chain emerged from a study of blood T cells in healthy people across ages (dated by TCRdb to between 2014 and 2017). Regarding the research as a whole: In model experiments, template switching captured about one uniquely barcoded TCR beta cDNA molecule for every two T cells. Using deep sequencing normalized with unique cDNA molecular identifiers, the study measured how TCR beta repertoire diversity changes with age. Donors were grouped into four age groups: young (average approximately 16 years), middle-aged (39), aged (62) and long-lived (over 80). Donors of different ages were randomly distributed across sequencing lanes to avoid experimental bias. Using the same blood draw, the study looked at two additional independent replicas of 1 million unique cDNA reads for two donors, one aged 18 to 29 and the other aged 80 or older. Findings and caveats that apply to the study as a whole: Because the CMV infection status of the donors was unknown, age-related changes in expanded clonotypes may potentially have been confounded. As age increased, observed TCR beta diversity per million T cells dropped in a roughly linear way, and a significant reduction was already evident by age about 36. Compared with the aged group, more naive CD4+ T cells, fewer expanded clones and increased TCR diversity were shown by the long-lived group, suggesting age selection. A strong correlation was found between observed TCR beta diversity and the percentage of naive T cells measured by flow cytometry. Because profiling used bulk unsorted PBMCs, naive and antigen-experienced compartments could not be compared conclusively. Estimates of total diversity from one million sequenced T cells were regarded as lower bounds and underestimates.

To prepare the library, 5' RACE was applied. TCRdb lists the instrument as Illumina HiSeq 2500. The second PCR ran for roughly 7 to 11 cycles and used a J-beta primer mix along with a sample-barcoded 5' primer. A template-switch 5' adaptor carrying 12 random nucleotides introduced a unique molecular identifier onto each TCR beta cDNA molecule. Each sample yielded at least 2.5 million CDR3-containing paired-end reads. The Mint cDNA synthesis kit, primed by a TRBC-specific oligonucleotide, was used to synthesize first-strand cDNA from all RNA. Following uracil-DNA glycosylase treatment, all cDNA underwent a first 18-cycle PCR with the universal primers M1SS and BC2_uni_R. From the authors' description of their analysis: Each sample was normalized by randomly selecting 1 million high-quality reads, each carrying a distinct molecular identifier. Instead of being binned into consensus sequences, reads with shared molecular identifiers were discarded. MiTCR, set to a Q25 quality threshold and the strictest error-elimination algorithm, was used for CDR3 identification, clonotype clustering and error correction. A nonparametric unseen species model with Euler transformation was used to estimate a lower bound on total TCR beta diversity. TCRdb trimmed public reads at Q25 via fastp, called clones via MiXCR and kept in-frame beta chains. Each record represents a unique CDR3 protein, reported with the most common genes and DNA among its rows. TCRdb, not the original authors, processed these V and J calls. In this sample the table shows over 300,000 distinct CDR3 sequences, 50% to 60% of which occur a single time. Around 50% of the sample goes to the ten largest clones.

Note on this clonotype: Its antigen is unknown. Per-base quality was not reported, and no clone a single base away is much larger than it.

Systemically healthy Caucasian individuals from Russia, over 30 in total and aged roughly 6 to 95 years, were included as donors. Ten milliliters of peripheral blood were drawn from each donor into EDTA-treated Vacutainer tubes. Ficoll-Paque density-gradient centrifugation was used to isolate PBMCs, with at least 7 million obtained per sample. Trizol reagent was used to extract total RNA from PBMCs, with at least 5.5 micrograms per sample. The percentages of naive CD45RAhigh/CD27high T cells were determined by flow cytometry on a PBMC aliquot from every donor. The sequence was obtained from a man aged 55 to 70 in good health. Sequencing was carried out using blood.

Here the CDR3 is given as CASSALPESVNQPQHF. The sequenced DNA is TGTGCCAGCAGTGCCCTACCAGAGAGCGTTAATCAGCCCCAGCATTTT. The chain links TRBV25-1 with TRBJ1-5, with no confidently assigned D gene. Sequences MGHDK (CDR1) and SYGVNS (CDR2) are obtained from the germline V gene. The CDR3 sequence holds 16 residues, the cysteine and phenylalanine included. Kept here is only the CDR3 DNA, which spans 48 bases and is read in frame from base 1. V is cut by 4 bases and J by 4 bases, and the space between the germline ends is 17 bases.